This T cell receptor (beta chain) derives from a study of blood T cells in healthy people across ages. Trimming left V 6 bases short and J 7 bases short, with 16 bases between. The CDR3 is 13 residues long. Germline CDR1 DFQATT, CDR2 SNEGSKA (reference sequence). Next came a second PCR, run for about 7 to 12 cycles, which used a sample-barcoded 5' primer along with a J-beta primer mix. One entry per CDR3 protein results from TCRdb running MiXCR on the 5' RACE reads. This table has about 1,400,000 distinct CDR3 sequences, roughly 40% appearing once. V usage is TRBV20-1 and J usage is TRBJ1-5; TRBD1 is a possible D gene (6 bases). Sequencing was done on a sample of blood. This sequence originates from a woman aged 18-30 years in good health. The CDR3 nucleotides are TGCAGTGCGGGGGGCCGGTTTCGCCAGCCCCAGCATTTT. This encodes CSAGGRFRQPQHF.